This T cell receptor beta chain derives from a study of shared clonotypes between healthy human individuals. Details on this clone: The antigen remains unidentified.

Study conclusions and caveats: Non-shared clonotypes displayed generation probabilities falling below those of clonotypes present in all four donors.

The naive CD8 fraction comprised CD45RO-negative cells positively selected for CCR7 and excluded terminally differentiated effector memory CD45RA+ cells. Profiled with immunoSEQ multiplex PCR; TCRdb holds only in-frame clones, not every one. The sample consists of millions of clones, roughly 91% of them appearing once. V shed 4 bases, J shed 4 bases, and the junction held 9 bases outside the gene matches. CDR1 and CDR2 (germline): SGDLS, YYNGEE. The CDR3 totals 15 residues. Sample: naive CD8+ T cells from PBMCs. The chain links TRBV9 to TRBJ2-3; 7 nucleotides align to TRBD1. The clonotype originates from a man younger than 35 in good health. Some clones in this sample may be carry-over from other donors' samples. CDR3 sequence: CASSPTGNLADTQYF. The CDR3 nucleotides read TGTGCCAGCAGCCCGACAGGGAATCTCGCAGATACGCAGTATTTT.